This is a list of T cell receptor beta chains from one sample in a study of OX40 agonist ivuxolimab in advanced cancers. Data came from immunoSEQ multiplex PCR; TCRdb stores just in-frame clones and leaves some out. Among around 67,000 clones listed, 84% were seen once. The source was CD4+ or CD8+ T cells sorted from blood, collected in a trial of the OX40 agonist ivuxolimab. Every receptor here comes from an adult with an advanced solid tumor such as melanoma, head and neck, liver or kidney cancer. Both conserved end residues are part of each CDR3. Clone size is shown for a subset of rows, as once, few, many or a class of expanded clone.

V	J	size	CDR3
TRBV18	TRBJ1-6	NA	CASSPGTDHSPLHF
TRBV7-2	TRBJ2-1	NA	CASSWGSQRDEQFF
TRBV4-1	TRBJ2-7	few	CASSQGDEQYF
TRBV7-8	TRBJ1-1	NA	CASSSRSLNTEAFF
TRBV29-1	TRBJ2-7	medium-sized	CSVEGRDYEQYF
TRBV19	TRBJ1-4	NA	CASSITGRDEKLFF
TRBV18	TRBJ1-3	NA	CASSDTVGNTIYF
TRBV2	TRBJ2-7	NA	CASSVWLAGTEQYF
TRBV19	TRBJ1-5	NA	CASRDRSSNQPQHF
TRBV30	TRBJ1-1	NA	CAWSGQGNTEAFF
TRBV7-3	TRBJ2-3	NA	CASSLFSGGTDTQYF
TRBV7-9	TRBJ2-7	NA	CASSLSNSLGYEQYF
TRBV5-6	TRBJ2-3	once	CASSSGLAGGPLSDTQYF
TRBV15	TRBJ2-5	NA	CATSGFGTSGERETQYF
TRBV19	TRBJ1-1	NA	CASTPSPSYTEAFF
TRBV9	TRBJ2-7	few	CASSQGTGGPYEQYF
TRBV7-3	TRBJ1-2	NA	CASSLVPGGPYYGYTF
TRBV27	TRBJ1-6	NA	CASSPISPGGRSPLHF
TRBV7-2	TRBJ2-3	NA	CASTKQPRGNTDTQYF
TRBV27	TRBJ2-2	NA	CASRWAGELFF
TRBV7-2	TRBJ1-2	NA	CASSLVWQGENGYTF
TRBV28	TRBJ1-5	NA	CASSPTGQGNQPQHF
TRBV7-9	TRBJ2-7	NA	CASSREGTGNYEQYF
TRBV6-5	TRBJ2-1	NA	CASSYPGLQGEQFF
TRBV30	TRBJ2-3	NA	CAWSSRGSTDTQYF
TRBV11-2	TRBJ1-2	few	CASSSGGYGYTF
TRBV7-9	TRBJ1-1	NA	CASSRRVLLMNTEAFF
TRBV12-5	TRBJ2-2	NA	CASGRPARRGGLIWDTGELFF
TRBV5-1	TRBJ2-6	once	CATSVDSGANVLTF
TRBV4-1	TRBJ2-2	NA	CASSRTGGGGELFF
TRBV4-3	TRBJ1-6	NA	CASSLTGPRNSPLHF
TRBV7-3	TRBJ2-1	NA	CASSPTSGEYNEQFF
TRBV19	TRBJ1-1	NA	CASSPRGQGDTEAFF
TRBV7-9	TRBJ2-7	NA	CASSLSAGGSGEQYF
TRBV7-9	TRBJ1-1	NA	CASSLAGIGTEAFF
TRBV30	TRBJ2-3	NA	CAWSYSGAASTDTQYF
TRBV19	TRBJ1-2	NA	CASSRGQTSGYTF
TRBV4-2	TRBJ1-1	NA	CASSPAEGNTEAFF
TRBV9	TRBJ2-3	NA	CASSLAGHSTDTQYF
TRBV28	TRBJ2-4	few	CASRDDRGSAKNIQYF
TRBV7-2	TRBJ1-1	NA	CASSLYSGSATEAFF
TRBV5-4	TRBJ1-6	NA	CASSSYNSPLHF
TRBV7-9	TRBJ1-2	NA	CASQGVRDSDNYGYTF
TRBV5-6	TRBJ2-3	few	CASSRVDTQYF
TRBV28	TRBJ1-2	NA	CASSLWSLNYGYTF
TRBV28	TRBJ2-7	NA	CASRTGGVREQYF
TRBV7-8	TRBJ1-6	NA	CASSVGQGLSDNSPLHF
TRBV29-1	TRBJ2-7	NA	CSVRQGPEDEQYF
TRBV7-2	TRBJ1-3	few	CASSSFGANTIYF
TRBV7-9	TRBJ2-1	NA	CASSSTTTPEGNEQFF
TRBV2	TRBJ2-7	NA	CASSEWQGVDEQYF
TRBV4-2	TRBJ2-5	NA	CASSLTGERGGPETQYF
TRBV30	TRBJ2-5	NA	CAWSVTSEETQYF
TRBV10-3	TRBJ2-5	once	CAISGYRGGETQYF
TRBV7-2	TRBJ1-5	NA	CASSLHSTYSNQPQHF
TRBV29-1	TRBJ2-5	NA	CSVETNTGETQYF